The entry that follows covers one TCR beta chain sequence. The data were obtained in a study of blood T cell repertoires in COVID-19. Study-wide background: Specimens from acute and convalescent COVID-19 originated in the United States, Italy and Spain. T cells, B-cell-depleted T cells, or PBMCs provided the cDNA or gDNA that served as material.

Original methodology: Amplification of reference gene primers provided the estimated nucleated cell counts. The method was immunoSEQ multiplex PCR; TCRdb's version includes in-frame clones alone and lacks a portion of them. That table gives V, J and clone size, and the DNA gave D and trimming. This table holds roughly 90,000 clones, around nine tenths found once. This receptor was identified in a man aged 50 to 60 with acute or convalescent COVID-19. Sequencing was done on a sample of peripheral blood.

CDR3 sequence: CASSLGQGTVYGYTF. In DNA, the CDR3 is TGTGCCAGTAGTCTGGGACAGGGAACGGTCTATGGCTACACCTTC. The chain has TRBV19 and TRBJ1-2, with 9 nucleotides matching TRBD1. Germline V gene data show CDR1 as LNHDA and CDR2 as SQIVND (reference sequence). Trimming took 5 bases from V and 4 from J; bases not matched to a gene: 8. The CDR3 covers 15 residues.